Below are 32 T cell receptor beta chains sequenced from a single sample in a study of blood T cell repertoires in COVID-19. Assay used: immunoSEQ multiplex PCR; TCRdb lists only in-frame clones, some missing. The sample includes around 250,000 clones, 70% to 90% of them seen just once. The source material was peripheral blood. The receptor set was obtained from a man aged 55 to 69 who had recovered from COVID-19.

This clone was counted a few times. The chain has TRBV5-1 and TRBJ2-7; 7 bases agree with TRBD2. This CDR3 region has 15 residues. CDR1 SGHRS and CDR2 YFSETQ come from the germline V gene. V was clipped by 0 bases and J by 7 bases; unmatched bases: 10. CDR3 sequence: CASSLVFAGAREQYF. The DNA for the CDR3 is TGCGCCAGCAGCTTGGTTTTCGCGGGAGCTAGGGAGCAGTACTTC.

The J gene is TRBJ2-2, the V gene TRBV5-1; TRBD1 agrees at 7 bases. The CDR3 has 16 amino acids. Germline CDR1 is SGHRS and CDR2 is YFSETQ. V lost 5 bases and J lost 1; bases outside the gene matches: 8. CDR3 coding DNA: TGCGCCAGCAGTCTGGGACAGCAAATGAACACCGGGGAGCTGTTTTTT. Its translation: CASSLGQQMNTGELFF.

CDR3 protein: CASSTHGAMNTEAFF. CDR3 DNA: TGTGCCAGTAGTACACACGGAGCCATGAACACTGAAGCTTTCTTT. This chain connects TRBV19 to TRBJ1-1; D gene uncertain. CDR1 is LNHDA, CDR2 SQIVND, per germline (reference sequence). The CDR3 contains 15 residues. With 4 bases removed from V and 0 bases from J, the gap between germline ends came to 12 bases.

This chain uses TRBV4-1 with TRBJ1-5, with D maybe TRBD1 (5 bases). Germline values: CDR1 MGHRA, CDR2 YSYEKL. Trimming removed 0 bases from V and 2 bases from J, with 17 bases in between. The CDR3 spans 18 residues. CDR3 sequence: CASSQDMLGGARNQPQHF. CDR3 sequence (DNA): TGCGCCAGCAGCCAAGATATGTTAGGAGGGGCCCGCAATCAGCCCCAGCATTTT.

In its sample, this clone was seen many times. The chain employs TRBV6-5 and TRBJ2-7; D gene uncertain. This CDR3 contains 14 residues. Trimming stripped 2 bases from V and 2 bases from J, with 10 bases between. CDR1 MNHEY and CDR2 SVGAGI come from the germline V gene. CDR3 residues: CASSYAALTYEQYF. The CDR3 region has the DNA TGTGCCAGCAGTTACGCGGCTCTCACCTACGAGCAGTACTTC.

The gene calls are TRBV9 and TRBJ2-2; maybe TRBD2 (6 bases). V was cut by 0 bases and J by 0 bases, with 12 bases left in between. Germline assignment: CDR1 SGDLS and CDR2 YYNGEE. The CDR3 has 17 residues. The CDR3 is CASSVAWSSANTGELFF. For the CDR3, the DNA is TGTGCCAGCAGCGTAGCTTGGTCTAGCGCGAACACCGGGGAGCTGTTTTTT.

This clone was detected only a few times. Mismatch with germline at one junction end may stem from a read error. J is TRBJ2-1 and V is TRBV6-1, with D unresolved. CDR3 length: 15 residues. CDR1 is MNHNS, CDR2 SASEGT, per germline. This chain's CDR3 is CASTETPGSYNEQFF. Written as DNA, the CDR3 is TGTGCCAGCACTGAAACCCCGGGCTCCTACAATGAGCAGTTCTTC.

This clone was detected a few times. A read error may produce the germline difference seen at one junction end. The V and J genes are TRBV9 and TRBJ1-1; tentative D call: TRBD1 (6 bases). Germline CDR1 and CDR2: SGDLS and YYNGEE. The CDR3 runs 10 residues. The CDR3, as DNA: TGTGCCAGCAGCCCTCACAGGGACGGCTTT. This encodes CASSPHRDGF.

The chain has TRBV5-1 and TRBJ2-5, with 7 nucleotides matching TRBD2. The ends lost 1 base at V and 3 bases at J; junction bases unmatched: 6. This CDR3 spans 15 amino acids. Germline CDR1 and CDR2: SGHRS and YFSETQ. The CDR3 region has the DNA TGCGCCAGCAGCTTGAGGGGAGGGTTCGAAGAGACCCAGTACTTC. This codes for CASSLRGGFEETQYF.

This clone was recorded once. J is TRBJ2-4 and V is TRBV19; D is ambiguous. The CDR3 has 14 residues. The V gene lost 6 bases and the J gene lost 3 bases, with 12 bases spanning the gap. Germline assignment: CDR1 LNHDA and CDR2 SQIVND (reference sequence). The CDR3: CASSNRSGKNIQYF. The DNA for the CDR3 is TGTGCCAGTAGCAACCGTTCGGGCAAAAACATTCAGTACTTC.

V usage is TRBV4-1 and J usage is TRBJ1-5; 7 bases fit TRBD1. V shed 2 bases, J shed 5 bases, and the junction held 6 bases outside the gene matches. Germline CDR1 MGHRA, CDR2 YSYEKL. The CDR3 extends over 15 amino acids. The CDR3 sequence is CASSQRQGGDQPQHF. CDR3 DNA sequence: TGCGCCAGCAGCCAAAGACAGGGAGGCGATCAGCCCCAGCATTTT.

This clone is a singleton in its sample. The CDR3 DNA sequence: TGCGCCAGCAGCCAAGGGACAGAGGGGGATACGCAGTATTTT. This translates into CASSQGTEGDTQYF. The rearrangement links TRBV4-1 to TRBJ2-3; perhaps TRBD1 as D (6 bases). The ends were cut back, 1 base at V and 6 bases at J, with 11 bases in the middle. The CDR3 totals 14 residues. Germline V CDR1 and CDR2: MGHRA, YSYEKL.

This clone was counted a single time. This rearrangement joins TRBV6-6 to TRBJ2-1; the match to TRBD2 covers 7 bases. CDR1 MNHNY and CDR2 SVGAGI come from the germline V gene (reference sequence). The CDR3 sequence is 15 residues long. V lost 0 bases to trimming and J lost 3 bases; unmatched junction nucleotides: 2. The CDR3 coding sequence is TGTGCCAGCAGTTACTCGACTAGCAGCTACAATGAGCAGTTCTTC. Amino acids: CASSYSTSSYNEQFF.

This chain links TRBV24-1 with TRBJ2-3; the D is unclear. The CDR3 runs 17 residues. V was cut by 2 bases and J by 3 bases, with 17 bases left in between. Germline CDR1 is KGHDR and CDR2 is SFDVKD. CDR3 sequence reads: CATSDSVGSSPTDTQYF. In DNA form, the CDR3 reads TGTGCCACCAGTGATTCGGTCGGGTCCTCCCCTACAGATACGCAGTATTTT.

The chain combines TRBV7-8 with TRBJ1-3; tentative D call: TRBD1 (6 bases). This CDR3 is 17 amino acids long. The germline V gene encodes CDR1 SGHVS and CDR2 FQNEAQ. V was pared by 5 bases and J by 0 bases, with 17 bases between. In DNA, the CDR3 is TGTGCCAGCAGCAAAAAGGGGGACACCTACTCTGGAAACACCATATATTTT. Protein product: CASSKKGDTYSGNTIYF. Filled out from reference TRBV7-8 and TRBJ1-3, the complete variable domain reads GAGVSQSPRYKVAKRGQDVALRCDPISGHVSLFWYQQALGQGPEFLTYFQNEAQLDKSGLPSDRFFAERPEGSVSTLKIQRTQQEDSAVYLCASSKKGDTYSGNTIYFGEGSWLTVV.

V is TRBV12-3 or TRBV12-4 and J is TRBJ2-1; D is ambiguous. Between the trimmed V and J ends, which lost 2 bases and 5 bases, there was a span of 7 bases. CDR3 length equals 13 residues. The CDR3 DNA reads as TGTGCCAGCAGTTTAAAGGAGAACAATGAGCAGTTCTTC. It yields the protein CASSLKENNEQFF.

The rearrangement joins TRBV7-9 to TRBJ1-6, with a tentative D call TRBD1 (5 bases). Deletions cut 0 bases from V and 9 bases from J, with 12 bases between. Germline CDR1 and CDR2: SEHNR and FQNEAQ (reference sequence). This CDR3 contains 15 residues. This CDR3 is CASSLAGGQSSPLHF. The CDR3, as DNA: TGTGCCAGCAGCTTAGCGGGGGGTCAGAGTTCACCCCTCCACTTT.

The J gene is TRBJ2-2, the V gene TRBV7-3; 9 nucleotides align to TRBD2. Germline CDR1 SGHTA, CDR2 FQGTGA. Losses at the gene ends were 2 bases for V and 4 bases for J; bases not matched to a gene: 5. CDR3 length equals 16 residues. CDR3 residues: CASSLLAGEATGELFF. In DNA form, the CDR3 reads TGTGCCAGCAGCTTATTAGCGGGGGAGGCCACCGGGGAGCTGTTTTTT.

The chain links TRBV10-2 to TRBJ1-1, with D perhaps TRBD1 (5 bases). The CDR3 runs 14 residues. CDR1 is WSHSY and CDR2 is SAAADI in the germline V gene. Trimming removed 7 bases from V and 1 base from J, with 13 bases in between. DNA for the CDR3: TGCGCCAGCACCATCGGGGGACCGAACACTGAAGCTTTCTTT. This codes for CASTIGGPNTEAFF.

The chain recombines TRBV7-8 with TRBJ2-7; D remains unclear. V was clipped by 5 bases and J by 4 bases, with 12 bases between them. Per the germline V gene, CDR1 is SGHVS and CDR2 is FQNEAQ. The CDR3 is made up of 13 amino acids. CDR3 region: CASSPTTRYEQYF. CDR3 coding DNA: TGTGCCAGCAGCCCCACGACACGTTACGAGCAGTACTTC.

The chain links TRBV2 to TRBJ2-5; 7 bases fit TRBD1. CDR3 length equals 13 residues. CDR1 SNHLY and CDR2 FYNNEI come from the germline V gene. V lost 10 bases, J lost 1 base, and 6 bases stayed unmatched. CDR3 protein: CATHRDSQETQYF. The CDR3 DNA sequence: TGTGCCACCCACCGGGACAGCCAAGAGACCCAGTACTTC.

J is TRBJ1-1 and V is TRBV30; no firm D call. From germline, CDR1 is GTSNPN and CDR2 SVGIG (reference sequence). The V end lost 0 bases, the J end lost 2 bases, and 7 bases lay between the germline ends. The CDR3 has 13 residues. The DNA of the CDR3 is TGTGCCTGGAGTGTACGGGTTAACACTGAAGCTTTCTTT. This translates into CAWSVRVNTEAFF.

The rearrangement uses TRBV6-5 and TRBJ2-1, with 13 bases aligning to TRBD2. The CDR3 runs 15 residues. Germline CDR1 reads MNHEY; CDR2 reads SVGAGI. Germline trimming cut 7 bases from V and 8 bases from J; bases unmatched to any gene: 8. CDR3 region: CASKWGTSGIYEQFF. The CDR3, as DNA: TGTGCCAGCAAATGGGGGACTAGCGGGATCTATGAGCAGTTCTTC.

This clone was seen only a few times. The chain is built from TRBV10-2 and TRBJ1-6; 7 nucleotides match TRBD1. Germline V gene data show CDR1 as WSHSY and CDR2 as SAAADI. The ends lost 8 bases at V and 7 bases at J; junction bases unmatched: 5. This CDR3 comprises 13 residues. CDR3 DNA sequence: TGCGCCAGCCGGGACAGCGGGAATTCACCCCTCCACTTT. Amino acids: CASRDSGNSPLHF.

The chain employs TRBV11-2 and TRBJ2-7; 9 bases agree with TRBD1. The length of the CDR3 is 15 residues. Germline assignment: CDR1 SGHAT and CDR2 FQNNGV. The junction had 6 bases not matched to a gene; V was cut back by 1 base and J by 5 bases. CDR3 DNA: TGTGCCAGCAGCTTAGCGGGACAGGGTTCCCACGAGCAGTACTTC. It translates to CASSLAGQGSHEQYF.

The chain combines TRBV29-1 with TRBJ2-5; D is unclear. Germline V gene lookup returns CDR1 SQVTM and CDR2 ANQGSEA. The V and J ends lost 6 bases and 1 base respectively, with 15 bases between them. The CDR3 covers 14 residues. The CDR3 loop is CSVTPPLTQETQYF. The CDR3 region has the DNA TGCAGCGTGACACCCCCGCTCACCCAAGAGACCCAGTACTTC.

The count of this clone is one. The J gene is TRBJ2-7, the V gene TRBV2; 12 bases line up with TRBD2. CDR3 length: 14 amino acids. Germline V lookup: CDR1 SNHLY, CDR2 FYNNEI. V shed 4 bases and J 6 bases; nucleotides not matched to a gene: 4. The CDR3 DNA reads TGTGCCAGCAGTGTGACTAGCGGGAGTCGCGAGCAGTACTTC. The encoded protein is CASSVTSGSREQYF.

In this sample, this clone turned up once. An end of the junction does not agree with germline; a read error may underlie this. This chain uses TRBV29-1 with TRBJ1-3; 10 bases fit TRBD1. The CDR3 length is 14 residues. Germline V gene lookup returns CDR1 SQVTM and CDR2 ANQGSEA. The CDR3 DNA reads TGCAGCGTTAAAGACAGGGGGCCAGGAAACACCATATATTTT. Translating it yields CSVKDRGPGNTIYF.

In DNA, the CDR3 is TGTGCCAGCAGACCGGAGAGCTCCTATAATTCACCCCTCCACTTT. Protein sequence: CASRPESSYNSPLHF. The chain has TRBV28 and TRBJ1-6; D not certain. This CDR3 region has 15 residues. Germline CDR1 and CDR2: MDHEN and SYDVKM. Deletions cut 6 bases from V and 0 bases from J, with 9 bases between.

The chain recombines TRBV2 with TRBJ1-3; D unresolved. Trimming left V 7 bases short and J 2 bases short, with 15 bases between. The CDR3 sequence is 15 residues long. CDR1 is SNHLY and CDR2 is FYNNEI in the germline V gene. The CDR3 region is CASTLSPVPGNTIYF. The CDR3 DNA reads TGTGCCAGCACCCTATCCCCGGTACCTGGAAACACCATATATTTT. Drawing the rest from reference TRBV2 and TRBJ1-3, the complete variable domain is EPEVTQTPSHQVTQMGQEVILRCVPISNHLYFYWYRQILGQKVEFLVSFYNNEISEKSEIFDDQFSVERPDGSNFTLKIRSTKLEDSAMYFCASTLSPVPGNTIYFGEGSWLTVV.

This CDR3 reads CASSLLDRGRGETQYF. Here the CDR3 DNA reads TGTGCCAGCAGCTTGCTGGACAGGGGGCGAGGGGAGACCCAGTACTTC. The V and J genes are TRBV5-6 and TRBJ2-5; 11 bases agree with TRBD1. The CDR3 consists of 16 residues. Germline V CDR1 and CDR2: SGHDT, YYEEEE. V shed 1 base, J shed 5 bases, and the junction held 7 bases outside the gene matches.

This chain joins TRBV6-5 and TRBJ2-1; 7 positions agree with TRBD2. Losses at the gene ends were 6 bases for V and 5 bases for J; bases not matched to a gene: 10. This CDR3 is built from 15 residues. Germline assignment: CDR1 MNHEY and CDR2 SVGAGI. CDR3 region: CASSRGVGTNNEQFF. The CDR3 DNA reads as TGTGCCAGCAGCCGGGGGGTGGGCACAAACAATGAGCAGTTCTTC.